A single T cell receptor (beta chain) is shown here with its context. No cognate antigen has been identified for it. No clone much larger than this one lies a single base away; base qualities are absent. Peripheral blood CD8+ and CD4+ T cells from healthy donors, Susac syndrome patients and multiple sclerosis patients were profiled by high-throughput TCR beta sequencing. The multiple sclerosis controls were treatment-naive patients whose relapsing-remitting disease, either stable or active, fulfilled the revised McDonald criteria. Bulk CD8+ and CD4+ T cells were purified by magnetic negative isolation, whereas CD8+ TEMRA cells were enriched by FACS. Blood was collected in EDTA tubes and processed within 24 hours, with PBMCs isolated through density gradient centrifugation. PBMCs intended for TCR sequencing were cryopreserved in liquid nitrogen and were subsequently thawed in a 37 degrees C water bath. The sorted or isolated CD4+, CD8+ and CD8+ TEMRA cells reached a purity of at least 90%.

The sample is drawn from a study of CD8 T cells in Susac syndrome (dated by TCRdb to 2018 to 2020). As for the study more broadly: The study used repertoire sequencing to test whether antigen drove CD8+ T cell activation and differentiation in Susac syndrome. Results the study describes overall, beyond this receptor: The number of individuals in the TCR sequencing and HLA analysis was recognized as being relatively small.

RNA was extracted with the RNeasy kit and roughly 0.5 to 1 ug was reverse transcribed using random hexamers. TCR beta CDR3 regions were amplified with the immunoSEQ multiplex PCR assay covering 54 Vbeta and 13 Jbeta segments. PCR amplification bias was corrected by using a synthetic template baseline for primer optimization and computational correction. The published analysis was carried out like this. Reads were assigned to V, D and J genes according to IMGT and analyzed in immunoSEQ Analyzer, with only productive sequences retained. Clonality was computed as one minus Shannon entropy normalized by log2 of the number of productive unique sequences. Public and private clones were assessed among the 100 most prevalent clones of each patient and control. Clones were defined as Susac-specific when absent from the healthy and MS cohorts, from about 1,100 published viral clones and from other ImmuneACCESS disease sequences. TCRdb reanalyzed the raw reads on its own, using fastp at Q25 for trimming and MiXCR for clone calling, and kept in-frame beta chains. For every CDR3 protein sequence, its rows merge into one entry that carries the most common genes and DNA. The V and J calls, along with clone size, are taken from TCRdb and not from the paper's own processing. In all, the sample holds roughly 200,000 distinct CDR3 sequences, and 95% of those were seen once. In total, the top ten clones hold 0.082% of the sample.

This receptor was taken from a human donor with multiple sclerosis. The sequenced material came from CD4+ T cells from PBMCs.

The CDR3 here reads CASSQKGTQLETQYF. The DNA sequence reads TGTGCCAGCAGCCAGAAGGGCACCCAACTCGAGACCCAGTACTTC. This sequence uses TRBV4-2 and TRBJ2-5, with no D gene named confidently. As encoded in the germline V gene, CDR1 is LGHNA while CDR2 is YNFKEQ. Its CDR3 holds 15 amino acids, cysteine through phenylalanine. Only CDR3 DNA remains: 45 bases, in frame from the first base. V was cut back by 3 bases and J by 5 bases, leaving a gap of 16 bases between them.